The clone carrying this T cell receptor beta chain was observed a few times. CDR3 length equals 15 residues. Germline V gene lookup returns CDR1 MNHNY and CDR2 SVGAGI (reference sequence). The V segment lost 2 bases and the J segment 6 bases; nucleotides outside the gene matches: 7. These data belong to a study of early T cells in non-severe SARS-CoV-2 infection. About the study: Whole-blood bulk RNA, unsorted, was sequenced, and chains were unpaired.

Attachment of unique molecular identifiers to individual cDNA molecules was performed. TCRdb recomputed calls from the 5' RACE reads with MiXCR, one row per CDR3 protein. The data hold 75,000 to 100,000 distinct CDR3 sequences, with 16% observed a single time. The TCR was taken from an adult who was a healthcare worker with PCR-confirmed SARS-CoV-2 infection or an uninfected control (not recorded which). The sample consisted of whole blood. The rearrangement uses TRBV6-6 and TRBJ1-1; 9 bases map to TRBD1. CDR3 loop: CASSYGGQGVAEAFF. CDR3 DNA sequence: TGTGCCAGCAGTTACGGGGGACAGGGTGTCGCTGAAGCTTTCTTT.